What follows describes a single T cell receptor beta chain. This CDR3 is built from 18 residues. Germline values: CDR1 GTSNPN, CDR2 SVGIG (reference sequence). Trimming removed 6 bases at V and 1 base at J, with 24 bases between. Methods used by the authors: Researchers report that nucleated cell counts were estimated from reference gene primer amplification. Sequenced by immunoSEQ multiplex PCR; TCRdb stores in-frame clones only, minus some. D and trimming were read from the DNA, whereas the V and J calls and clone size are those reported in that table. The data hold roughly 280,000 clones, with 75% to 90% observed a single time. The data belong to a study of blood T cell repertoires in COVID-19. Study information: Samples came from the United States, Italy and Spain, spanning acute and convalescent COVID-19. From T cells, B-cell-depleted T cells, or PBMCs came the material, which was cDNA or gDNA.

The TCR was taken from a woman in her forties or fifties who had recovered from COVID-19. Sequencing was performed on peripheral blood. The chain has TRBV30 and TRBJ1-4; D is possibly TRBD1 (5 bases). CDR3 DNA: TGTGCCTGCACACCCGGGACTGCGCTTCGGGTAACTAATGAAAAACTGTTTTTT. It encodes CACTPGTALRVTNEKLFF.